Shown below are 17 T cell receptor beta chains from a single sample sequenced in a study of cytomegalovirus exposure and HLA in healthy donors. Primers: 60 Vbeta forward and 13 Jbeta reverse. The repertoire was sequenced with immunoSEQ multiplex PCR; TCRdb's copy has only in-frame clones and lacks some. The table shows some 150,000 clones, with 75% to 90% occurring only once. Sequenced sample: PBMCs. These TCRs come from a man aged 30 to 45 in good health and CMV-seronegative.

This chain links TRBV4-1 with TRBJ2-5; unclear D gene. This CDR3 region has 16 residues. Between the trimmed V and J ends, which lost 0 bases and 4 bases, there was a span of 15 bases. The germline V gene encodes CDR1 MGHRA and CDR2 YSYEKL. The DNA of the CDR3 is TGCGCCAGCAGCCAAGATGCTATAGCATCGTCAGAGACCCAGTACTTC. This translates into CASSQDAIASSETQYF.

This chain links TRBV28 with TRBJ2-7; 7 bases agree with TRBD1. V lost 2 bases, J lost 2 bases, and 6 bases stayed unmatched. This CDR3 is built from 15 residues. The V gene's germline CDR1 is MDHEN and CDR2 SYDVKM. The CDR3 loop is CASSLPDRFPYEQYF. The DNA of the CDR3 is TGTGCCAGCAGTTTACCGGACAGGTTCCCCTACGAGCAGTACTTC.

The chain carries TRBV29-1 and TRBJ2-1, with 9 bases lining up with TRBD2. The CDR3 is made up of 14 amino acids. The V gene end was trimmed by 7 bases and the J gene end by 4 bases; junction bases not matched to a gene: 8. Germline V gives CDR1 SQVTM, CDR2 ANQGSEA. CDR3 sequence (DNA): TGCAGCGGTTTAGCGGGGGCGGGTTACAATGAGCAGTTCTTC. It codes for CSGLAGAGYNEQFF.

A word on this clone: Other nucleotide sequences in the sample specify the same CDR3. The rearrangement links TRBV5-1 to TRBJ2-1, with 13 bases identical to TRBD2. The CDR3 is 15 residues long. The V and J ends lost 3 bases and 4 bases, in that order; junction bases with no gene match: 1. Germline V CDR1 and CDR2: SGHRS, YFSETQ. CDR3 sequence (DNA): TGCGCCAGCAGCTCACTAGCGGGAGGGTACAATGAGCAGTTCTTC. Its translation is CASSSLAGGYNEQFF.

This chain joins TRBV6-5 and TRBJ2-4; 8 bases are a match to TRBD1. V lost 5 bases to trimming and J lost 6 bases; unmatched junction nucleotides: 9. The CDR3 covers 15 residues. Germline CDR1 is MNHEY and CDR2 is SVGAGI. The CDR3 region has the DNA TGTGCCAGCAGTCTTGATGGGACAGGCTTAAACATTCAGTACTTC. Translating it yields CASSLDGTGLNIQYF.

The CDR3, as DNA: TGTGCCAGCAGTCATAGCGGGAGTTCAGCTAGTGAGCAGTTCTTC. Its protein is CASSHSGSSASEQFF. The chain carries TRBV9 and TRBJ2-1; 9 positions agree with TRBD2. From germline, CDR1 is SGDLS and CDR2 YYNGEE. This CDR3 comprises 15 residues. V lost 5 bases, J lost 9 bases, and 12 bases stayed unmatched.

The genes are TRBV6-1 and TRBJ1-3; 7 positions match TRBD1. Per germline, CDR1 MNHNS and CDR2 SASEGT. After removal of 5 bases from V and 0 bases from J, the junction contained 4 bases not matched to a gene. There are 15 residues in the CDR3. DNA for the CDR3: TGTGCCAGCAGTCGACAGGGTGACTCTGGAAACACCATATATTTT. As protein: CASSRQGDSGNTIYF.

The chain carries TRBV7-9 and TRBJ2-2, with TRBD2 as a possible D gene (6 bases). V lost 7 bases and J lost 5, with 8 bases in between. CDR3 length: 12 amino acids. Germline V CDR1 and CDR2: SEHNR, FQNEAQ (reference sequence). The CDR3: CASKSGTGELFF. Written as DNA, the CDR3 is TGTGCCAGCAAGAGCGGGACCGGGGAGCTGTTTTTT. Filled out from reference TRBV7-9 and TRBJ2-2, the complete variable domain reads DTGVSQNPRHKITKRGQNVTFRCDPISEHNRLYWYRQTLGQGPEFLTYFQNEAQLEKSRLLSDRFSAERPKGSFSTLEIQRTEQGDSAMYLCASKSGTGELFFGEGSRLTVL.

In this sample, this clone turned up once. The chain has TRBV7-9 and TRBJ2-1; D might be TRBD1 (5 bases). With 2 bases removed from V and 8 bases from J, the gap between germline ends came to 7 bases. The CDR3 totals 12 residues. In germline, CDR1 is SEHNR, CDR2 FQNEAQ (reference sequence). CDR3 bases: TGTGCCAGCAGCTTAAGGGGTGATGAGCAGTTCTTC. Its protein product is CASSLRGDEQFF. The whole variable domain, remainder taken from reference TRBV7-9 and TRBJ2-1, is DTGVSQNPRHKITKRGQNVTFRCDPISEHNRLYWYRQTLGQGPEFLTYFQNEAQLEKSRLLSDRFSAERPKGSFSTLEIQRTEQGDSAMYLCASSLRGDEQFFGPGTRLTVL.

The J gene is TRBJ2-7, the V gene TRBV19, with 7 nucleotides matching TRBD2. The CDR3 has 14 residues. Germline V CDR1 and CDR2: LNHDA, SQIVND (reference sequence). Losses at the gene ends were 5 bases for V and 2 bases for J; bases not matched to a gene: 6. The CDR3 DNA is TGTGCCAGTAGTCCCGAGGGGAGGGCCTACGAGCAGTACTTC. As protein: CASSPEGRAYEQYF.

The rearrangement links TRBV18 to TRBJ1-2; D possibly corresponds to TRBD1 (6 bases). V gave up 4 bases and J gave up 0 bases, with 12 bases separating them. The germline gives CDR1 KGHSH, CDR2 LQKENI. The CDR3 is made up of 15 amino acids. CDR3 sequence: CASSLQGATNYGYTF. The CDR3 nucleotides are TGTGCCAGCTCACTACAGGGAGCAACTAACTATGGCTACACCTTC.

The J gene is TRBJ2-3, the V gene TRBV19, with 10 bases that match TRBD2. V gave up 7 bases and J gave up 11 bases; unmatched junction bases: 21. This CDR3 contains 17 residues. CDR1 is LNHDA and CDR2 is SQIVND in the germline V gene (reference sequence). In DNA form, the CDR3 reads TGTGCCAGTACCCGAACTACTAGCGGGAATCTGGTATGTGAGCAGTATTTT. It encodes CASTRTTSGNLVCEQYF.

There are a few counts of this clone. This chain links TRBV7-9 with TRBJ2-7, with 7 bases fitting TRBD1. The ends lost 3 bases at V and 2 bases at J; junction bases unmatched: 7. The CDR3 length is 15 residues. Germline CDR1 is SEHNR and CDR2 is FQNEAQ (reference sequence). This CDR3 is CASSFYRQGPYEQYF. DNA for the CDR3: TGTGCCAGCAGCTTCTATAGACAGGGACCCTACGAGCAGTACTTC.

The chain combines TRBV7-9 with TRBJ1-4; 7 positions agree with TRBD1. The CDR3 consists of 17 residues. Germline CDR1 reads SEHNR; CDR2 reads FQNEAQ (reference sequence). V gave up 1 base and J gave up 3 bases; unmatched junction bases: 8. CDR3 protein: CASSLGINTGANEKLFF. CDR3 nucleotide sequence: TGTGCCAGCAGCTTAGGGATCAACACAGGGGCTAATGAAAAACTGTTTTTT.

The gene calls are TRBV7-3 and TRBJ1-1, with unresolved D. The CDR3 sequence is 13 residues long. Per germline, CDR1 SGHTA and CDR2 FQGTGA. Trimming removed 2 bases at V and 4 bases at J, with 8 bases between. The CDR3: CASSLGSSTEAFF. The CDR3, as DNA: TGTGCCAGCAGCTTAGGGAGTTCCACTGAAGCTTTCTTT.

This clone is a singleton in its sample. The chain uses TRBV10-1 and TRBJ2-7; D ambiguous. Germline V gives CDR1 WNHNN, CDR2 SYGVQD (reference sequence). This CDR3 is built from 14 residues. V was cut by 2 bases and J by 3 bases, with 11 bases left in between. The CDR3 region is CASSETTVGYEQYF. In nucleotides, the CDR3 is TGCGCCAGCAGTGAGACAACAGTCGGCTACGAGCAGTACTTC.

This clone was counted only a few times. The chain recombines TRBV6-1 with TRBJ1-5; D is possibly TRBD1 (5 bases). The CDR3 contains 15 residues. V lost 2 bases and J lost 1, with 9 bases in between. Germline lookup yields CDR1 MNHNS and CDR2 SASEGT. CDR3 in amino acids: CASSERSGSNQPQHF. DNA for the CDR3: TGTGCCAGCAGTGAACGGTCAGGGAGCAATCAGCCCCAGCATTTT.